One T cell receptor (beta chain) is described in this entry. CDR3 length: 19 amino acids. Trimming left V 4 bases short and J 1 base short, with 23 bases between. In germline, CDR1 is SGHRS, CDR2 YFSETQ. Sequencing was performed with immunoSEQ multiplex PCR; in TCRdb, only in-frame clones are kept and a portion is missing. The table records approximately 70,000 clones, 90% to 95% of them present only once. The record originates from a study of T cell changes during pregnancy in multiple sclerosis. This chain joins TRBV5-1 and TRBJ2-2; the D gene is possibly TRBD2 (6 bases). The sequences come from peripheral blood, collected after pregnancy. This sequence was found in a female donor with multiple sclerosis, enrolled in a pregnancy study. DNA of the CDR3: TGCGCCAGCAGCGGGTACCCCACTAGCTCCGGAGGGAACACCGGGGAGCTGTTTTTT. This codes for CASSGYPTSSGGNTGELFF. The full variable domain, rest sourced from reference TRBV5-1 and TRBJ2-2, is KAGVTQTPRYLIKTRGQQVTLSCSPISGHRSVSWYQQTPGQGLQFLFEYFSETQRNKGNFPGRFSGRQFSNSRSEMNVSTLELGDSALYLCASSGYPTSSGGNTGELFFGEGSRLTVL.